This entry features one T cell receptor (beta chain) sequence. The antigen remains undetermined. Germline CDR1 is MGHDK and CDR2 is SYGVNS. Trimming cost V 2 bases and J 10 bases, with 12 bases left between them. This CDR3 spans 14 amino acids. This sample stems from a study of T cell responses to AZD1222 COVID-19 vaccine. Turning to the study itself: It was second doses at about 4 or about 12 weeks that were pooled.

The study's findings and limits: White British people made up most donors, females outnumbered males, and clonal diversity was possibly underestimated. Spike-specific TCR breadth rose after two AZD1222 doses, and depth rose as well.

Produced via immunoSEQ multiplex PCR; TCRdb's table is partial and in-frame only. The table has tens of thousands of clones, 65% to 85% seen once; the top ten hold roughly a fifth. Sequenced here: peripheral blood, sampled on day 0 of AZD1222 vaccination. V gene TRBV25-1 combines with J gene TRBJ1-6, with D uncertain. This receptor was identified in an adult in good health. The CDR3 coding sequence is TGTGCCAGCAGTGAAGGAGTTGGAAGCTCACCCCTCCACTTT. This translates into CASSEGVGSSPLHF.